The text below deals with one T cell receptor (beta chain). The entry originates in a study of blood T cell repertoires in COVID-19. Study-wide background: Researchers got acute and convalescent COVID-19 samples from the United States, Italy and Spain. T cells, B-cell-depleted T cells, or PBMCs supplied cDNA or gDNA.

Original handling: Estimation of nucleated cell counts was performed using reference gene primer amplification. Sequenced by immunoSEQ multiplex PCR; TCRdb stores in-frame clones only, minus some. V and J calls and clone size come straight from that table; D and trimming were deduced from the DNA. The repertoire holds roughly 670,000 clones, with 75% to 90% as singletons. The TCR sequence derives from a woman between 18 and 30 years old with acute or convalescent COVID-19. The sample taken for sequencing was peripheral blood.

CDR3 DNA: TGTGCTGCGGGAGGCGAACCGTACAATGAGCAGTTCTTC. It translates to CAAGGEPYNEQFF. V usage is TRBV5-5 and J usage is TRBJ2-1, with 8 bases fitting TRBD2. The CDR3 is 13 residues long. Per the germline V gene, CDR1 is SGHKS and CDR2 is YYEKEE (reference sequence).